The TCR beta chain under discussion was sequenced for a study of regulatory T cells in long-lasting Graves disease. Germline lookup yields CDR1 SGDLS and CDR2 YYNGEE. V was shortened by 2 bases and J by 1 base, with 12 bases between the two germline ends. The CDR3 extends over 15 amino acids. Overall study results and limits: Persistent patients had more shared public clonotypes (2,741) than new patients (about 920). Patients with persistent Graves' had lower TCR diversity than newly diagnosed patients.

The time point: newly diagnosed GD, antithyroid drugs for less than 3 months. PBMC RNA was the source of the TCR library. A few counts support this clonotype. The antigen is undetermined. Investigators prepared the TCR beta libraries by applying iRepertoire HTBI primers and Arm-PCR of CDR3 regions. TCRdb analysed the multiplex PCR reads with MiXCR anew, one entry per CDR3 protein. The table lists about 540,000 distinct CDR3 sequences, less than 15% of them singletons. The sample was also reused in another study, on T cells in Graves' hyperthyroidism and ophthalmopathy. From that study: The primer set for the first-round RT-PCR of the TCR CDR3 was HTBI.

The clonotype comes from a young man with Graves disease. The sample in question was peripheral blood mononuclear cells (PBMCs), obtained at new diagnosis, from a patient treated with antithyroid drugs. The J gene is TRBJ1-1, the V gene TRBV9, with a possible D match to TRBD1 (6 bases). The CDR3 loop reads CASSVGGRRNTEAFF. In nucleotides, the CDR3 is TGTGCCAGCAGCGTGGGGGGGCGTCGGAACACTGAAGCTTTCTTT. Combining the CDR3 with reference TRBV9 and TRBJ1-1 gives the whole variable domain DSGVTQTPKHLITATGQRVTLRCSPRSGDLSVYWYQQSLDQGLQFLIQYYNGEERAKGNILERFSAQQFPDLHSELNLSSLELGDSALYFCASSVGGRRNTEAFFGQGTRLTVV.